This record concerns one TCR beta chain sequence. These data originate in a study of PD-L1 blockade in urothelial cancer. TCRdb's table, derived via immunoSEQ multiplex PCR, lists solely in-frame clones and lacks some. This sample has fewer than 50,000 clones, with around nine tenths found just once. The sequencing here drew on PBMCs, taken around atezolizumab (anti-PD-L1) treatment. This sequence originates from a man aged 70-80 years with urothelial cancer.

The CDR3 bases are TGTGCCAGCAGCTTGAGAGGCGTGATTGGGTCGGCTAGCGAGGATACGCAGTATTTT. Protein product: CASSLRGVIGSASEDTQYF. V gene TRBV5-5 combines with J gene TRBJ2-3; a possible D gene is TRBD2 (6 bases). Trimming cost V 1 base and J 6 bases, with 27 bases left between them. Per germline, CDR1 SGHKS and CDR2 YYEKEE (reference sequence). CDR3 size: 19 residues.